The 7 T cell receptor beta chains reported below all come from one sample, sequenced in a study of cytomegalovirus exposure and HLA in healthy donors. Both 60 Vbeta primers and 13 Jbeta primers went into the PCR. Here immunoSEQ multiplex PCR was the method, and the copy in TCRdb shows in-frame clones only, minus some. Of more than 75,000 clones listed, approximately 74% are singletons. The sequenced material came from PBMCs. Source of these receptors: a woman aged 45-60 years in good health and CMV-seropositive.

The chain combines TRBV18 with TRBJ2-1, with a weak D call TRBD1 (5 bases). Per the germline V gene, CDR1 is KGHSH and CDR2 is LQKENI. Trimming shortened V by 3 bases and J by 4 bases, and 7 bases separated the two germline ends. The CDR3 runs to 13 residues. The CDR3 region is CASSPRQYNEQFF. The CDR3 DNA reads TGTGCCAGCTCACCCCGACAGTACAATGAGCAGTTCTTC.

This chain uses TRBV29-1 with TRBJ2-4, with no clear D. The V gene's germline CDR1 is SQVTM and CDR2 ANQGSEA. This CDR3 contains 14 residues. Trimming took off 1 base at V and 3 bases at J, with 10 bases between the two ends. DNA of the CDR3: TGCAGCGTTGAAGGGGTGGCGGTCAAAAACATTCAGTACTTC. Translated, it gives CSVEGVAVKNIQYF. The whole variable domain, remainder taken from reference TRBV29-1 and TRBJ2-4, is SAVISQKPSRDICQRGTSLTIQCQVDSQVTMMFWYRQQPGQSLTLIATANQGSEATYESGFVIDKFPISRPNLTFSTLTVSNMSPEDSSIYLCSVEGVAVKNIQYFGAGTRLSVL.

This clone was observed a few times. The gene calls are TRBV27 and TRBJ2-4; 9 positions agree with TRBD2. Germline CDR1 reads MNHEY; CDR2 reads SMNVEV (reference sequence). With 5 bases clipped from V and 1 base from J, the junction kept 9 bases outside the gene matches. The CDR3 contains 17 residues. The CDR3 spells CASSTLAGVRAKNIQYF. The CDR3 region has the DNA TGTGCCAGCAGTACCTTAGCGGGAGTGCGCGCCAAAAACATTCAGTACTTC.

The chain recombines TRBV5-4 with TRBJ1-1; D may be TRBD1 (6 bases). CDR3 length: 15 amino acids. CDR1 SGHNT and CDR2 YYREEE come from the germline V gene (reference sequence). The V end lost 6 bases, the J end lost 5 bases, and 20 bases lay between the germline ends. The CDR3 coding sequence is TGTGCCAGCAATTGGGGGGGAAGGGGGAGAACTGAAGCTTTCTTT. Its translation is CASNWGGRGRTEAFF.

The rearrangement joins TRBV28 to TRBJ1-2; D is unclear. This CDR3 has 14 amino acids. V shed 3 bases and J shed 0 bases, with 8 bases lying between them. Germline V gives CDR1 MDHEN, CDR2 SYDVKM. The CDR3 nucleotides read TGTGCCAGCAGTTTTGGCGGAGCTAACTATGGCTACACCTTC. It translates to CASSFGGANYGYTF.

The CDR3 coding sequence is TGTGCCAGCAGCTTAATACAGGGAGGGCAGCCCCAGCATTTT. Its translation is CASSLIQGGQPQHF. The chain recombines TRBV7-2 with TRBJ1-5; D might be TRBD1 (6 bases). Germline V lookup: CDR1 SGHTA, CDR2 FQGNSA. The ends were cut back, 2 bases at V and 7 bases at J, with 12 bases in the middle. The CDR3 runs 14 residues. The full variable domain, its missing parts supplied by reference TRBV7-2 and TRBJ1-5, is GAGVSQSPSNKVTEKGKDVELRCDPISGHTALYWYRQSLGQGLEFLIYFQGNSAPDKSGLPSDRFSAERTGGSVSTLTIQRTQQEDSAVYLCASSLIQGGQPQHFGDGTRLSIL.

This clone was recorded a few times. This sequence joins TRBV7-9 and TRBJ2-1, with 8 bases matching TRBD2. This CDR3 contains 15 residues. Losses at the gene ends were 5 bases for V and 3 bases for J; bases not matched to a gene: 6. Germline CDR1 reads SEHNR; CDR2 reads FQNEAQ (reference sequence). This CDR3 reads CASSPPGTSYNEQFF. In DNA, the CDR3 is TGTGCCAGCAGCCCACCCGGGACTAGCTACAATGAGCAGTTCTTC.